The table lists the clone carrying this T cell receptor beta chain with many counts. Its antigen remains unknown. These data come from a study of T-cell reconstitution after alpha-beta-depleted transplantation in children. Findings of the study overall: There were some patients whose high TCRbeta diversity at day 60 came from surviving recipient T cells and thymic progenitors. Two months or so post-transplant, alpha-beta T cells reportedly derived from several hundred expanded graft clones. Among T cells one year after transplant, newly produced cells accounted for most counts and diversity.

Unique molecular identifiers were incorporated during preparation of the TCRbeta library. TCRdb independently ran MiXCR on the PCR reads; one entry per CDR3 protein. Here the sample spans hundreds of thousands of distinct CDR3 sequences, approximately 12% being singletons. The V end was cut by 5 bases, the J end by 6 bases, with 13 bases between. The CDR3 has 14 amino acids. The germline CDR1 and CDR2 sequences are SGHAT and FQDESV (reference sequence). The genes are TRBV11-1 and TRBJ1-4; possibly TRBD1 for D (5 bases). The source material was PBMCs, mostly from graft donor cells, sampled 360 days after TCRalphabeta/CD19-depleted stem cell transplant. This clonotype was sampled from a male patient aged 10 to 17 who had a stem cell transplant for acute myeloid leukemia, so the T cells may come from the graft donor. CDR3 region: CASSARRQYEKLFF. CDR3 nucleotides: TGTGCCAGCAGCGCTCGCAGACAGTATGAAAAACTGTTTTTT. The full variable domain, completed using reference TRBV11-1 and TRBJ1-4, is EAEVAQSPRYKITEKSQAVAFWCDPISGHATLYWYRQILGQGPELLVQFQDESVVDDSQLPKDRFSAERLKGVDSTLKIQPAELGDSAMYLCASSARRQYEKLFFGSGTQLSVL.